This TCR beta chain was captured by sequencing in a study of immune cell composition in non-small cell lung cancer. Points from the study as a whole: Shared sequences between tumour-reactive and dominant in vivo clones were not proven. Adenocarcinomas with higher top tumour-associated clone frequency had more reactive TILs.

The repertoire was sequenced with immunoSEQ multiplex PCR; TCRdb's copy has only in-frame clones and lacks some. Of roughly 1,500 clones in the sample, roughly 67% were seen once. Normal lung sampling was at least 3 cm from the tumour, as distant as possible. Genomic DNA came from frozen unsorted single-cell suspensions. J gave up 2 bases and V 4 bases, and 5 bases lay outside the gene matches. Germline CDR1 SGHRS, CDR2 YFSETQ. This CDR3 contains 16 residues. This clone was counted a single time. The antigen is undetermined. The sample taken for sequencing was non-adjacent lung tissue. The V gene is TRBV5-1, the J gene TRBJ2-1; 11 bases line up with TRBD2. This TCR was sampled from a human donor with non-small cell lung cancer. For the CDR3, the DNA is TGCGCCAGCAGCGGTAGCGGGGGGGACCCCTACAATGAGCAGTTCTTC. Translated: CASSGSGGDPYNEQFF. The whole variable domain, filled in from reference TRBV5-1 and TRBJ2-1, reads KAGVTQTPRYLIKTRGQQVTLSCSPISGHRSVSWYQQTPGQGLQFLFEYFSETQRNKGNFPGRFSGRQFSNSRSEMNVSTLELGDSALYLCASSGSGGDPYNEQFFGPGTRLTVL.